This entry lists 15 T cell receptor beta chains sequenced from one sample in a study of blood T cell repertoires in COVID-19. Libraries were prepared by immunoSEQ multiplex PCR; TCRdb keeps only in-frame clonotypes and omits some of them. This table has approximately 250,000 clones, roughly 88% appearing once. Sequenced material: PBMCs or T cells enriched from blood (not recorded which). The receptors originated from a woman aged 35 to 49 with acute COVID-19.

The chain employs TRBV27 and TRBJ1-1; D is possibly TRBD1 (5 bases). The germline CDR1 and CDR2 sequences are MNHEY and SMNVEV (reference sequence). V lost 5 bases, J lost 1 base, and 14 bases lay in between. The length of the CDR3 is 15 residues. CDR3 loop: CASSKTEPRNTEAFF. DNA of the CDR3: TGTGCCAGCAGTAAGACAGAACCAAGGAACACTGAAGCTTTCTTT.

This rearrangement joins TRBV11-2 to TRBJ1-1, with D possibly TRBD1 on 6 matching bases. The ends were cut back, 0 bases at V and 4 bases at J, with 12 bases in the middle. Germline values: CDR1 SGHAT, CDR2 FQNNGV. This CDR3 region has 15 residues. In DNA form, the CDR3 reads TGTGCCAGCAGCTTAGACGGGGGGGCGGCCACTGAAGCTTTCTTT. It is translated as CASSLDGGAATEAFF.

This chain uses TRBV24-1 with TRBJ2-1, with 10 bases aligning to TRBD2. The length of the CDR3 is 15 residues. With 3 bases clipped from V and 10 bases from J, the junction kept 8 bases outside the gene matches. Germline V CDR1 and CDR2: KGHDR, SFDVKD. CDR3 in DNA: TGTGCCACCAGTGATGGTCTAGCGGGAGTAGAAGAGCAGTTCTTC. Its protein is CATSDGLAGVEEQFF.

The V and J genes are TRBV5-1 and TRBJ2-1; D unclear. CDR3 length: 13 residues. Germline values: CDR1 SGHRS, CDR2 YFSETQ. V was clipped by 3 bases and J by 8 bases, with 12 bases between them. The CDR3 sequence: CASSSKLEDEQFF. The CDR3, as DNA: TGCGCCAGCAGCTCAAAGCTAGAGGATGAGCAGTTCTTC.

V and J are TRBV11-3 and TRBJ2-1, with TRBD1 matching 9 bases. Trimming took 6 bases from V and 10 from J; bases not matched to a gene: 13. This CDR3 is 15 amino acids long. The germline V gene encodes CDR1 SGHNT and CDR2 YENEEA. The CDR3: CASRAGTGKNPEQFF. The CDR3 bases are TGTGCCAGCAGGGCCGGGACAGGGAAAAACCCCGAGCAGTTCTTC.

In this sample, this clone turned up once. J is TRBJ2-3 and V is TRBV7-9; D possibly corresponds to TRBD1 (6 bases). Trimming took 4 bases from V and 4 from J, leaving 15 bases between them. CDR3 length: 15 amino acids. CDR1 and CDR2 from the germline V gene are SEHNR and FQNEAQ (reference sequence). The CDR3 region has the DNA TGTGCCAGCAGCTCAACAGGGAAGGGGTCAGATACGCAGTATTTT. As protein: CASSSTGKGSDTQYF.

This clone is a singleton in its sample. The chain is built from TRBV18 and TRBJ2-6; D is unclear. The germline CDR1 and CDR2 sequences are KGHSH and LQKENI. The length of the CDR3 is 16 residues. The V and J ends lost 3 bases and 0 bases respectively, with 9 bases between them. CDR3: CASSPATSSGANVLTF. In DNA form, the CDR3 reads TGTGCCAGCTCACCTGCCACCAGCTCTGGGGCCAACGTCCTGACTTTC.

The rearrangement links TRBV12-5 to TRBJ2-7; no clear D gene. The CDR3 extends over 15 amino acids. From germline, CDR1 is LGHNT and CDR2 FRNRAP. V gave up 4 bases and J gave up 5 bases, with 18 bases separating them. The CDR3 bases are TGTGCTAGTGGTTCTTATCCTGCTCCGGTCCACGAGCAGTACGTC. Protein product: CASGSYPAPVHEQYV.

V is TRBV24-1 and J is TRBJ2-4; 7 nucleotides match TRBD1. Germline lookup yields CDR1 KGHDR and CDR2 SFDVKD. The trim removed 4 bases at V and 6 bases at J, leaving 5 bases unmatched. CDR3 length: 14 residues. In nucleotides, the CDR3 is TGTGCCACCAGTGACTCCCGGACAGGAAACATTCAGTACTTC. It codes for CATSDSRTGNIQYF.

The rearrangement joins TRBV5-1 to TRBJ2-7, with 8 bases that match TRBD1. CDR3 length: 14 residues. The J segment lost 5 bases and the V segment lost 4 bases, leaving 8 bases of the junction unmatched. In germline, CDR1 is SGHRS, CDR2 YFSETQ. CDR3 sequence (DNA): TGCGCCAGCAGCCAGAGGACAGGGAGCCACGAGCAGTACTTC. It is translated as CASSQRTGSHEQYF.

V and J are TRBV7-9 and TRBJ2-7; D ambiguous. Trimming took 1 base from V and 6 from J, leaving 10 bases between them. Per the germline V gene, CDR1 is SEHNR and CDR2 is FQNEAQ (reference sequence). The CDR3 totals 13 residues. CDR3: CASSLGSGFEQYV. The CDR3 region has the DNA TGTGCCAGCAGCTTAGGGTCGGGTTTCGAGCAGTACGTC.

The V call is TRBV19, the J call TRBJ1-6, with D possibly matching TRBD1 (5 bases). CDR3 length equals 14 residues. V was shortened by 8 bases and J by 7 bases, with 15 bases between the two germline ends. The germline V gene has CDR1 LNHDA and CDR2 SQIVND (reference sequence). The CDR3 protein is CASRSRANNSPLHF. DNA of the CDR3: TGTGCCAGTCGATCCAGGGCTAACAATTCACCCCTCCACTTT. Filled out from reference TRBV19 and TRBJ1-6, the complete variable domain reads DGGITQSPKYLFRKEGQNVTLSCEQNLNHDAMYWYRQDPGQGLRLIYYSQIVNDFQKGDIAEGYSVSREKKESFPLTVTSAQKNPTAFYLCASRSRANNSPLHFGNGTRLTVT.

The CDR3, as DNA: TGTGCCAGCAGCGGGACTACCCCTTACGAGCAGTACGTC. It specifies CASSGTTPYEQYV. The V gene is TRBV7-9, the J gene TRBJ2-7; 7 bases map to TRBD2. V shed 5 bases, J shed 4 bases, and the junction held 5 bases outside the gene matches. The CDR3 consists of 13 residues. Germline CDR1 and CDR2: SEHNR and FQNEAQ (reference sequence).

V gene TRBV30 combines with J gene TRBJ2-2, with D possibly TRBD1 on 5 matching bases. This CDR3 has 13 residues. Germline V gene lookup returns CDR1 GTSNPN and CDR2 SVGIG (reference sequence). Trimming pared 3 bases from V and 0 bases from J, leaving 5 bases between. CDR3 loop: CAWRDTNTGELFF. CDR3 DNA: TGTGCCTGGAGGGACACGAACACCGGGGAGCTGTTTTTT.

V usage is TRBV27 and J usage is TRBJ1-2; D unresolved. The V gene lost 0 bases and the J gene lost 2 bases, with 25 bases spanning the gap. This CDR3 contains 20 residues. Germline V gene data show CDR1 as MNHEY and CDR2 as SMNVEV (reference sequence). CDR3 amino acids: CASSLSRINKGWRENYGYTF. CDR3 bases: TGTGCCAGCAGTTTATCAAGAATTAACAAAGGGTGGAGGGAAAACTATGGCTACACCTTC.